The 16 T cell receptor beta chains below were found in one sample sequenced in a study of cytomegalovirus exposure and HLA in healthy donors (dated by TCRdb to 2016 to 2017). To prepare the library, the immunoSEQ multiplex PCR assay was applied. For the multiplex PCR, a mixture combining 60 forward primers for TCR Vbeta segments and 13 reverse primers for TCR Jbeta segments was used. TCRdb limited this immuneACCESS table to in-frame rearrangements with V and J called. A share of clones is missing; checked studies link under half to unresolved V genes, and the rest is unexplained. This sample holds about 180,000 clones; about 80% were observed only once. The ten biggest clones cover around 4.8% of the sample. Sequencing input: PBMCs. These receptors were taken from a young man in good health and CMV-seronegative.

This CDR3 is CASSLLGLTTEAFF. CDR3 sequence (DNA): TGTGCCAGCAGCTTACTAGGTTTAACCACTGAAGCTTTCTTT. The V call is TRBV13, the J call TRBJ1-1; D gene ambiguous. This CDR3 region has 14 residues. Germline CDR1 and CDR2: PRHDT and FYEKMQ (reference sequence). V was pared by 2 bases and J by 4 bases, with 11 bases between.

The chain joins TRBV6-1 to TRBJ2-5; 8 bases are shared with TRBD2. CDR3 length equals 14 residues. Losses at the gene ends were 6 bases for V and 5 bases for J; bases not matched to a gene: 8. Germline V gene lookup returns CDR1 MNHNS and CDR2 SASEGT. This chain's CDR3 is CASRGTKRGETQYF. The CDR3 coding sequence is TGTGCCAGCAGGGGAACTAAGCGGGGGGAGACCCAGTACTTC.

The chain uses TRBV4-3 and TRBJ1-1; D gene unclear. Trimming left V 0 bases short and J 4 bases short, with 15 bases between. The CDR3 runs to 16 residues. Per the germline V gene, CDR1 is LGHNA and CDR2 is YSLEER. The CDR3 DNA reads as TGCGCCAGCAGCCAAGATCGGACTACCTTGGGCACTGAAGCTTTCTTT. Translation: CASSQDRTTLGTEAFF.

V gene TRBV9 combines with J gene TRBJ2-4, with a tentative D call TRBD1 (5 bases). The V gene's germline CDR1 is SGDLS and CDR2 YYNGEE. The germline V and J ends were trimmed by 0 bases and 7 bases, with 8 bases remaining between them. The CDR3 has 13 residues. CDR3 loop: CASSVASGNIQYF. The CDR3 DNA follows: TGTGCCAGCAGCGTAGCGTCAGGGAACATTCAGTACTTC.

The CDR3 sequence is CASSLGTSGYNEQFF. In DNA, the CDR3 is TGTGCCAGCAGCTTAGGGACTAGCGGCTACAATGAGCAGTTCTTC. The chain combines TRBV11-3 with TRBJ2-1, with TRBD2 identical over 10 bases. Germline CDR1 is SGHNT and CDR2 is YENEEA. The CDR3 is 15 amino acids. V shed 1 base and J 3 bases; nucleotides not matched to a gene: 0. Filled out from reference TRBV11-3 and TRBJ2-1, the complete variable domain reads EAGVVQSPRYKIIEKKQPVAFWCNPISGHNTLYWYLQNLGQGPELLIRYENEEAVDDSQLPKDRFSAERLKGVDSTLKIQPAELGDSAVYLCASSLGTSGYNEQFFGPGTRLTVL.

V and J are TRBV25-1 and TRBJ1-2; D perhaps matches TRBD1 (6 bases). The CDR3 totals 11 residues. The V end was cut by 7 bases, the J end by 6 bases, with 9 bases between. Germline lookup yields CDR1 MGHDK and CDR2 SYGVNS. The CDR3 DNA is TGTGCCAGCAACTCAGGGGATGGCTACACCTTC. Translation gives CASNSGDGYTF.

The CDR3: CASSLSPGDGYTF. The CDR3 DNA reads TGTGCCAGCAGTTTATCGCCAGGGGACGGCTACACCTTC. The genes are TRBV27 and TRBJ1-2; TRBD1 might be the D (6 bases). This CDR3 contains 13 residues. With 0 bases removed from V and 8 bases from J, the gap between germline ends came to 10 bases. Germline loops: CDR1 MNHEY, CDR2 SMNVEV (reference sequence).

The chain is built from TRBV7-6 and TRBJ2-1, with a possible D match to TRBD1 (6 bases). Trimming removed 2 bases at V and 4 bases at J, with 15 bases between. The V gene's germline CDR1 is SGHVS and CDR2 FNYEAQ. This CDR3 is 16 amino acids long. As DNA, the CDR3 is TGTGCCAGCAGCTTAAGTTTTGGGACACTATACAATGAGCAGTTCTTC. This translates into CASSLSFGTLYNEQFF.

V usage is TRBV2 and J usage is TRBJ2-7, with 8 bases identical to TRBD2. Germline loops: CDR1 SNHLY, CDR2 FYNNEI. J lost 0 bases, V lost 6 bases, and 7 bases had no gene match. The CDR3 loop spans 15 amino acids. CDR3 coding DNA: TGTGCCAGCAGAAGCGGGGGCCTTAGCTCCTACGAGCAGTACTTC. It codes for CASRSGGLSSYEQYF.

To note about this clone: Relative to the germline gene, one junction end is altered; a read error may explain this. Here the CDR3 reads CSSSGRAAFF. The CDR3 nucleotides read TGTTCCAGCAGCGGCAGGGCCGCTTTCTTT. This chain connects TRBV7-9 to TRBJ1-1; perhaps TRBD1 as D (5 bases). CDR3 length equals 10 residues. Germline assignment: CDR1 SEHNR and CDR2 FQNEAQ (reference sequence).

This clone was observed at least ten times. The chain recombines TRBV9 with TRBJ2-6; possibly TRBD2 for D (6 bases). The V and J ends lost 2 bases and 2 bases respectively, with 8 bases between them. This CDR3 is built from 15 residues. The germline V gene encodes CDR1 SGDLS and CDR2 YYNGEE. The CDR3 loop reads CASSVGGTGANVLTF. As DNA, the CDR3 is TGTGCCAGCAGCGTCGGAGGGACTGGGGCCAACGTCCTGACTTTC.

The chain has TRBV5-1 and TRBJ2-2; 7 bases match TRBD2. Germline trimming cut 0 bases from V and 0 bases from J; bases unmatched to any gene: 5. The CDR3 consists of 17 residues. Germline V CDR1 and CDR2: SGHRS, YFSETQ. The CDR3 region has the DNA TGCGCCAGCAGCTTGGCCGTGGGGGGGACGAACACCGGGGAGCTGTTTTTT. Translating it yields CASSLAVGGTNTGELFF.

This clone turned up a few times. The chain employs TRBV6-5 and TRBJ1-3; no clear D gene. Trimming left V 2 bases short and J 2 bases short, with 13 bases between. Germline-derived CDR1 and CDR2 are MNHEY and SVGAGI. There are 16 residues in the CDR3. This CDR3 reads CASSYSADKTGNTIYF. In DNA, the CDR3 is TGTGCCAGCAGTTACAGTGCCGACAAGACTGGAAACACCATATATTTT.

This clone was seen more than once but under ten times. This chain connects TRBV29-1 to TRBJ1-1; D perhaps matches TRBD1 (6 bases). V was cut by 4 bases and J by 1 base, with 13 bases left in between. CDR1 is SQVTM, CDR2 ANQGSEA, per germline. The CDR3 extends over 14 amino acids. The CDR3 DNA reads TGCAGCGTTGTTCTTAGACAGGCGAACACTGAAGCTTTCTTT. Its translation is CSVVLRQANTEAFF.

The chain employs TRBV19 and TRBJ1-5; TRBD1 might be the D (5 bases). Germline V gene lookup returns CDR1 LNHDA and CDR2 SQIVND (reference sequence). Trimming took off 3 bases at V and 3 bases at J, with 12 bases between the two ends. The CDR3 has 15 amino acids. The CDR3 bases are TGTGCCAGTAGTATTGGGCAGGGCTCCAATCAGCCCCAGCATTTT. Translation gives CASSIGQGSNQPQHF. Combining the CDR3 with reference TRBV19 and TRBJ1-5 gives the whole variable domain DGGITQSPKYLFRKEGQNVTLSCEQNLNHDAMYWYRQDPGQGLRLIYYSQIVNDFQKGDIAEGYSVSREKKESFPLTVTSAQKNPTAFYLCASSIGQGSNQPQHFGDGTRLSIL.

This sequence joins TRBV27 and TRBJ1-2; D is undetermined. Germline V lookup: CDR1 MNHEY, CDR2 SMNVEV (reference sequence). The CDR3 length is 13 residues. Trimming cost V 2 bases and J 1 base, with 5 bases left between them. CDR3 nucleotides: TGTGCCAGCAGTTTAACCGGTAACTATGGCTACACCTTC. Its translation: CASSLTGNYGYTF.